The 20 T cell receptor beta chains below all came from one sample that was sequenced in a study of CD8 T cells in Susac syndrome. When the RNA was reverse transcribed, random hexamers were used with an input of about 0.5 to 1 ug. TCRdb independently ran MiXCR on the immunoSEQ multiplex PCR reads; one entry per CDR3 protein. Among about 140,000 distinct CDR3 sequences listed, roughly 96% were seen once. The source material was CD4+ T cells from PBMCs. These receptors all come from a human donor with multiple sclerosis.

In this sample, this clonotype turned up once. V usage is TRBV27 and J usage is TRBJ1-1; D ambiguous. The ends were cut back, 3 bases at V and 7 bases at J, with 24 bases in the middle. This CDR3 comprises 17 residues. Germline CDR1 reads MNHEY; CDR2 reads SMNVEV (reference sequence). The CDR3 nucleotides read TGTGCCAGCAGTTTTTTTAAGCGGAGGGATCGGGGAGGTGAAGCTTTCTTT. This codes for CASSFFKRRDRGGEAFF.

This rearrangement joins TRBV10-3 to TRBJ2-1; D is undetermined. V lost 4 bases and J 3 bases, leaving 7 bases between the germline ends. This CDR3 is 13 amino acids long. The germline CDR1 and CDR2 sequences are ENHRY and SYGVKD. The CDR3 bases are TGTGCCATCAGTGGAGAAGGCTACAATGAGCAGTTCTTC. As protein: CAISGEGYNEQFF.

The DNA for the CDR3 is TGTGCCAGCCATCACTCAATATGCACTGAAGCTTTCTTT. Its translation: CASHHSICTEAFF. The chain joins TRBV6-8 to TRBJ1-1; D unresolved. CDR1 and CDR2 from the germline V gene are MNHGY and SAAAGT. The CDR3 loop spans 13 amino acids. The V and J ends lost 8 bases and 4 bases respectively, with 14 bases between them.

The rearrangement links TRBV9 to TRBJ2-1; 15 positions match TRBD2. V trimming: 7 bases; J trimming: 4 bases; junction bases outside the gene matches: 12. The CDR3 is 18 amino acids. The germline gives CDR1 SGDLS, CDR2 YYNGEE. The CDR3 DNA reads TGTGCCAGCGCCGGGACTAGCGGGAGGTCAGCCGGTTACAATGAGCAGTTCTTC. This gives the protein CASAGTSGRSAGYNEQFF. Variable domain in full (rest from reference TRBV9 and TRBJ2-1): DSGVTQTPKHLITATGQRVTLRCSPRSGDLSVYWYQQSLDQGLQFLIQYYNGEERAKGNILERFSAQQFPDLHSELNLSSLELGDSALYFCASAGTSGRSAGYNEQFFGPGTRLTVL.

The rearrangement links TRBV23-1 to TRBJ2-7; D ambiguous. TRBV23-1 is treated as an ORF (open reading frame) with a function not yet certain. This CDR3 region has 14 residues. The V end lost 0 bases, the J end lost 6 bases, and 12 bases lay between the germline ends. CDR3 nucleotides: TGCGCCAGCAGTCAATCGTTGGAGCCCCTCGAGCAGTACTTC. Amino acid sequence: CASSQSLEPLEQYF.

This rearrangement joins TRBV7-9 to TRBJ1-1; 7 nucleotides align to TRBD1. Per the germline V gene, CDR1 is SEHNR and CDR2 is FQNEAQ (reference sequence). J gave up 2 bases and V 6 bases, and 6 bases lay outside the gene matches. The CDR3 extends over 14 amino acids. CDR3 sequence: CASSSYRGNTEAFF. The DNA of the CDR3 is TGTGCCAGCAGTTCATACAGGGGTAACACTGAAGCTTTCTTT.

This rearrangement joins TRBV5-1 to TRBJ1-2; the match to TRBD1 covers 11 bases. The germline V gene has CDR1 SGHRS and CDR2 YFSETQ. CDR3 length equals 13 residues. Trimming cost V 4 bases and J 6 bases; bases outside gene matches: 2. In nucleotides, the CDR3 is TGCGCCAGCAGCCCGGGACAGGGGGATGGCTACACCTTC. Translated: CASSPGQGDGYTF. The full variable domain, rest sourced from reference TRBV5-1 and TRBJ1-2, is KAGVTQTPRYLIKTRGQQVTLSCSPISGHRSVSWYQQTPGQGLQFLFEYFSETQRNKGNFPGRFSGRQFSNSRSEMNVSTLELGDSALYLCASSPGQGDGYTFGSGTRLTVV.

The rearrangement joins TRBV9 to TRBJ1-1; the D gene is possibly TRBD1 (6 bases). V gave up 3 bases and J gave up 7 bases, with 16 bases separating them. CDR3 size: 14 residues. The germline V gene has CDR1 SGDLS and CDR2 YYNGEE. The CDR3 loop reads CASSDRDGPGEAFF. CDR3 DNA: TGTGCCAGCAGCGACAGGGACGGCCCGGGTGAAGCTTTCTTT.

This chain links TRBV5-1 with TRBJ2-4; D ambiguous. Trimming shortened V by 2 bases and J by 5 bases, and 17 bases separated the two germline ends. Per the germline V gene, CDR1 is SGHRS and CDR2 is YFSETQ. The CDR3 is made up of 16 amino acids. The CDR3 sequence: CASSLGFGRIQNIQYF. The CDR3, as DNA: TGCGCCAGCAGCTTAGGGTTCGGGCGGATCCAAAACATTCAGTACTTC.

V gene TRBV30 combines with J gene TRBJ2-5; D gene unclear. V lost 3 bases and J lost 4, with 6 bases in between. CDR3 length: 11 residues. The germline V gene encodes CDR1 GTSNPN and CDR2 SVGIG (reference sequence). CDR3 DNA sequence: TGTGCCTGGAGCGGGTCAGAGACCCAGTACTTC. This gives the protein CAWSGSETQYF.

The chain has TRBV29-1 and TRBJ1-1; 12 bases align to TRBD1. The ends lost 8 bases at V and 4 bases at J; junction bases unmatched: 5. CDR1 SQVTM and CDR2 ANQGSEA come from the germline V gene. This CDR3 comprises 13 residues. The CDR3 sequence: CSLGTGGGTEAFF. The CDR3 DNA is TGCAGCCTTGGGACAGGGGGCGGCACTGAAGCTTTCTTT.

V is TRBV28 and J is TRBJ2-1; 9 positions match TRBD2. Looked up from germline, CDR1 is MDHEN and CDR2 is SYDVKM. V was clipped by 5 bases and J by 10 bases; unmatched bases: 12. The CDR3 runs 15 residues. DNA of the CDR3: TGTGCCAGCAGTCCTCCAGGCGGGAGGGTAGGGGAGCAGTTCTTC. Translating gives CASSPPGGRVGEQFF.

The chain combines TRBV25-1 with TRBJ2-1; D possibly uses TRBD1 or TRBD2 (6 bases each). CDR3 length: 13 amino acids. Trimming removed 7 bases at V and 6 bases at J, with 13 bases between. CDR1 is MGHDK, CDR2 SYGVNS, per germline. This chain's CDR3 is CASNRGPSNEQFF. The DNA for the CDR3 is TGTGCCAGCAACCGGGGGCCTAGCAATGAGCAGTTCTTC.

The CDR3, as DNA: TGTGCCCCCTTAAGGAGTCGGTACGAGCAGTACTTC. Protein product: CAPLRSRYEQYF. The rearrangement uses TRBV7-3 and TRBJ2-7; D is undetermined. The CDR3 has 12 residues. V dropped 11 bases and J dropped 4 bases, with 15 bases sitting between them. The germline V gene has CDR1 SGHTA and CDR2 FQGTGA. The full variable domain, in which reference TRBV7-3 and TRBJ2-7 provide the parts outside the CDR3, is GAGVSQTPSNKVTEKGKYVELRCDPISGHTALYWYRQSLGQGPEFLIYFQGTGAADDSGLPNDRFFAVRPEGSVSTLKIQRTERGDSAVYLCAPLRSRYEQYFGPGTRLTVT.

This chain's CDR3 is CSAKDASGAAYEQYF. Here the CDR3 DNA reads TGCAGTGCTAAGGATGCTAGCGGGGCCGCCTACGAGCAGTACTTC. The chain is built from TRBV20-1 and TRBJ2-7; 9 positions agree with TRBD2. The J segment lost 2 bases and the V segment lost 4 bases, leaving 9 bases of the junction unmatched. The CDR3 extends over 15 amino acids. Germline assignment: CDR1 DFQATT and CDR2 SNEGSKA (reference sequence).

This chain joins TRBV15 and TRBJ1-1, with TRBD1 matching over 8 bases. CDR1 and CDR2 from the germline V gene are LNHNV and YYDKDF (reference sequence). This CDR3 region has 16 residues. The trim removed 1 base at V and 0 bases at J, leaving 4 bases unmatched. CDR3 coding DNA: TGTGCCACCAGCAGAGCGACAGGGGTCATGAACACTGAAGCTTTCTTT. Its protein is CATSRATGVMNTEAFF.

V gene TRBV13 combines with J gene TRBJ2-7, with D possibly being TRBD1 or TRBD2 (5 bases each). The V gene's germline CDR1 is PRHDT and CDR2 FYEKMQ (reference sequence). V was shortened by 4 bases and J by 0 bases, with 13 bases between the two germline ends. CDR3 size: 15 residues. Here the CDR3 reads CASSSGDHHSYEQYF. CDR3 DNA: TGTGCCAGCAGCTCCGGGGACCACCACTCCTACGAGCAGTACTTC.

The chain combines TRBV20-1 with TRBJ2-4, with 14 bases matching TRBD2. The CDR3 loop spans 18 amino acids. The V and J ends lost 3 bases and 3 bases, in that order; junction bases with no gene match: 10. Germline CDR1 is DFQATT and CDR2 is SNEGSKA (reference sequence). The CDR3 bases are TGCAGTGCTAGGGGGACTAGCGGGAGTCAAGGGGGCAAAAACATTCAGTACTTC. Protein product: CSARGTSGSQGGKNIQYF.

The chain combines TRBV30 with TRBJ1-1, with D hard to call. Trimming pared 0 bases from V and 1 base from J, leaving 12 bases between. CDR3 length: 15 amino acids. Germline V lookup: CDR1 GTSNPN, CDR2 SVGIG (reference sequence). The CDR3, as DNA: TGTGCCTGGAGTGTACGCGGGCTTACGAACACTGAAGCTTTCTTT. It translates to CAWSVRGLTNTEAFF.

The CDR3 DNA reads TGTGCCAGTAGTAAGGCTAGCGGGAGGGCCCGAGCGTACGAGCAGTACTTC. Its translation: CASSKASGRARAYEQYF. V gene TRBV19 combines with J gene TRBJ2-7; TRBD2 matches at 12 bases. The germline V gene encodes CDR1 LNHDA and CDR2 SQIVND (reference sequence). V was pared by 4 bases and J by 4 bases, with 11 bases of the junction left unmatched. The CDR3 contains 17 residues. Variable domain in full (rest from reference TRBV19 and TRBJ2-7): DGGITQSPKYLFRKEGQNVTLSCEQNLNHDAMYWYRQDPGQGLRLIYYSQIVNDFQKGDIAEGYSVSREKKESFPLTVTSAQKNPTAFYLCASSKASGRARAYEQYFGPGTRLTVT.